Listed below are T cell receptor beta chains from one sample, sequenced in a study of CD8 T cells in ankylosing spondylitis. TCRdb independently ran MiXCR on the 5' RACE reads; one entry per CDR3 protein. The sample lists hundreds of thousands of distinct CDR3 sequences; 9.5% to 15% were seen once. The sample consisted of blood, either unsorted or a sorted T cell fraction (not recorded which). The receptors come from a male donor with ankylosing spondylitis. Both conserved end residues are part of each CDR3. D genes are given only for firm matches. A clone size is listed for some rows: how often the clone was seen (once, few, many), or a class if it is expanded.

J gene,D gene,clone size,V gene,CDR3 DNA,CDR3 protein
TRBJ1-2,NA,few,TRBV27,TGTGCCAGCAGTTTATCGTTCAGGCCGCGGGTCTATGGCTACACCTTC,CASSLSFRPRVYGYTF
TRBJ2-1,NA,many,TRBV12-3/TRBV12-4,TGTGCCAGCAGCCCTACTAGCAACTACAATGAGCAGTTCTTC,CASSPTSNYNEQFF
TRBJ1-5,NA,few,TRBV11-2,TGTGCCAGCAGCACACAAATCAATCAGCCCCAGCATTTT,CASSTQINQPQHF
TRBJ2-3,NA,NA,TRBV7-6,TGTGCCAGCAGCTTAGGGCAGGGAAGTAAACGCACAGATACGCAGTATTTT,CASSLGQGSKRTDTQYF
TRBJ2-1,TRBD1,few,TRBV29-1,TGCAGCGTTGGACAGGGATGGAATGAGCAGTTCTTC,CSVGQGWNEQFF
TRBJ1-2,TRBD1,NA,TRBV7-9,TGTGCCAGCAGCTTCCTTGGACAGGCCTTAAACTATGGCTACACCTTC,CASSFLGQALNYGYTF
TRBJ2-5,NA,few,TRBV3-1,TGTGCCAGCAGCCACCAGGGGCTAGCCGGAGAGACCCAGTACTTC,CASSHQGLAGETQYF
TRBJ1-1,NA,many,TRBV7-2,TGTGCCAGCAGCTCCCTGGCAGGGAACACTGAAGCTTTCTTT,CASSSLAGNTEAFF
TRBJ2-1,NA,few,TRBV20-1,TGCAGTGCTAGAGTGAGAGCGAACCCTCCACTGAATGAGCAGTTCTTC,CSARVRANPPLNEQFF
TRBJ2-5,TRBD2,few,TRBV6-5,TGTGCCAGCAGTTCCTGGACTAGCGGCGAAATCGAGACGACCCAGTACTTC,CASSSWTSGEIETTQYF
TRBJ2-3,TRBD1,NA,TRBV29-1,TGCAGCGTTGTGGAGACAGGGGGTAACACAGATACGCAGTATTTT,CSVVETGGNTDTQYF
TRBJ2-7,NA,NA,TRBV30,TGTGCCTGGAGTGCTGACCCTGCGGGAGAGCAGTACTTC,CAWSADPAGEQYF
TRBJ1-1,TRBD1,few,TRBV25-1,TGTGCCAGCAGTGGGTACGGGACAGAGAACACTGAAGCTTTCTTT,CASSGYGTENTEAFF
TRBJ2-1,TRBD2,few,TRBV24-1,TGTGCCACCAGTGATCCTGGACTAGCGGGAGCCTACAATGAGCAGTTCTTC,CATSDPGLAGAYNEQFF
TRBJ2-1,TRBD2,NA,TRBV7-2,TGTGCCAGCCCGGGGACTAGCTCCTACAATGAGCAGTTCTTC,CASPGTSSYNEQFF
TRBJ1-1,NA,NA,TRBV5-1,TGCGCCAGCAGTCAACAGGACACTGAAGCTTTCTTT,CASSQQDTEAFF
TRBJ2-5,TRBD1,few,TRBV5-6,TGTGCCAGCAGCTTGGTTACAGGGGGCTTGGGGGAGACCCAGTACTTC,CASSLVTGGLGETQYF
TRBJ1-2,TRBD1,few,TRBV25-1,TGTGCCAGCAGTGCGGGACAGGGGGCCCCGGGCTATGGCTACACCTTC,CASSAGQGAPGYGYTF
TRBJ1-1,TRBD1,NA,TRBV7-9,TGTGCTGGGCAGGGGGTTTACACTGAAGCTTTCTTT,CAGQGVYTEAFF
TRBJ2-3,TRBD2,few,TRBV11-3,TGTGCCAGCAGCCCGCGGACTAGCCCTGCTTCAGATACGCAGTATTTT,CASSPRTSPASDTQYF
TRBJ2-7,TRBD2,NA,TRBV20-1,TGCAGTGCTAGGTTTAGCGGGAGGCCTCCCTACGAGCAGTACTTC,CSARFSGRPPYEQYF
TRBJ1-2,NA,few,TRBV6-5,TGTGCCAGCAGTTGGGGACCGCAGAAATATGGCTACACCTTC,CASSWGPQKYGYTF
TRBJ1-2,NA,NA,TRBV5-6,TGTGCCAGCAGCCTTCGGGACGGATATGGCTACACCTTC,CASSLRDGYGYTF
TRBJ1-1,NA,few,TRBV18,TGTGCCAGCTCACCCGAGCGGGTTGACGCTTTCTTT,CASSPERVDAFF
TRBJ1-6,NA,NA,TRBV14,TGTGCCAGCAGCTCGCGACACAGCCAAAGGAGCTCCTATAATTCACCCCTCCACTTT,CASSSRHSQRSSYNSPLHF
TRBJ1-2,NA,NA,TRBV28,TGTGCCAGCAGTTTAGGTCAGGGACACACCTTC,CASSLGQGHTF
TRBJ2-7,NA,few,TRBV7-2,TGTGCCAGCCACGCCGGGCATGCGCGTTCCTACGAGCAGTACTTC,CASHAGHARSYEQYF
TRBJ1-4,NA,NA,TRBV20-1,TGCAGTGCGAGGGGACCTTGGGGTAATGAAAAACTGTTTTTT,CSARGPWGNEKLFF
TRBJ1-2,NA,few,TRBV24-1,TGTGCCACCAGTGATTTGAAGTCTGGAGAAGATGGCTACACCTTC,CATSDLKSGEDGYTF
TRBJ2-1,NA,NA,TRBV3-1,TGTGCCAGCAGCCAAGATGTGACTAGCAATGAGCAGTTCTTC,CASSQDVTSNEQFF
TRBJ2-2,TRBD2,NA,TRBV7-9,TGTGCCAGCAGCCGGGGGGCGAACACCGGGGAGCTGTTTTTT,CASSRGANTGELFF
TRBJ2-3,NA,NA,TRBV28,TGTGCCAGCAGTTTTAATGAAGGGGGAGGGCCAACCAAAGGGGCAGATACGCAGTATTTT,CASSFNEGGGPTKGADTQYF
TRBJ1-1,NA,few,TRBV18,TGTGCCAGCTCCCTCGGCCGCGCCGGGGACACTGAAGCTTTCTTT,CASSLGRAGDTEAFF
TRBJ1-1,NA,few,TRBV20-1,TGCAGTGCTACCCTGGGGGGGCAAGGGGGAACTGAAGCTTTCTTT,CSATLGGQGGTEAFF
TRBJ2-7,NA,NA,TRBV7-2,TGTGCCAGCAGCTTAGTTGCGAGAAACTCCTACGAGCAGTACTTC,CASSLVARNSYEQYF
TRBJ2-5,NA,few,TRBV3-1,TGTGCCAGCAGCCAAATAGCGCGGGAGACCCAGTACTTC,CASSQIARETQYF
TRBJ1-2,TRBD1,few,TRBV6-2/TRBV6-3,TGTGCCAGCAGTCAAGAGGACAGGGAGGACTATGGCTACACCTTC,CASSQEDREDYGYTF
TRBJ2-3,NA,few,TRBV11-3,TGTGCCAGCAGCCCGATAGGGACACACCCTAGCACAGATACGCAGTATTTT,CASSPIGTHPSTDTQYF
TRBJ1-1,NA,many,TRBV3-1,TGTGCCAGCAGCCGCGGGTCTCGGGGAGCTTTCTTT,CASSRGSRGAFF
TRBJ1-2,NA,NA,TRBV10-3,TGTGCCATCAGTCTGGACTCATATGGCTACACCTTC,CAISLDSYGYTF